This TCR beta chain was sequenced during a study of CD8 T cells in ankylosing spondylitis. Overall study findings and caveats: Within matched ankylosing spondylitis synovial fluid, disease-linked clones were reportedly significantly enriched. A TCR beta motif of fewer than ten highly homologous variants seemed to mark ankylosing spondylitis blood.

This CDR3 is 15 amino acids long. Trimming shortened V by 4 bases and J by 1 base, and 14 bases separated the two germline ends. Germline CDR1 and CDR2: SGDLS and YYNGEE. As the method for making TCR beta libraries, quantitative 5'-RACE with molecular barcodes was used. TCRdb analysed the 5' RACE reads with MiXCR anew, one entry per CDR3 protein. Among 40,000 to 50,000 distinct CDR3 sequences listed, around 3.8% were seen once. By sample fraction, this clonotype is medium-sized. Its target is unknown. Sequenced sample: blood, either unsorted or a sorted T cell fraction (not recorded which). The chain joins TRBV9 to TRBJ1-1; D is possibly TRBD1 (5 bases). The source is a female donor with ankylosing spondylitis or in good health (not recorded which). Written as DNA, the CDR3 is TGTGCCAGCAGCTCCACGGGACTTCCGAACACTGAAGCTTTCTTT. Its protein is CASSSTGLPNTEAFF.